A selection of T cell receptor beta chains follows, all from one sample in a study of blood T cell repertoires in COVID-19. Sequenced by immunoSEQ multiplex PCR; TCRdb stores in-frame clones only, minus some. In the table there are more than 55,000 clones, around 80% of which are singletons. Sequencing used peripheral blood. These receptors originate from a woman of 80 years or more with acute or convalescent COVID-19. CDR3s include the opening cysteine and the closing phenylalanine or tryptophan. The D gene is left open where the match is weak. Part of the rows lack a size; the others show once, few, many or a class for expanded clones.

CDR3: CASSPGLEHEQYF
DNA: TGTGCCAGTAGTCCAGGACTAGAACACGAGCAGTACTTC
V: TRBV19
J: TRBJ2-7
size: NA
D: TRBD2
length: 13

CDR3: CASSREGTELLEEAFF
DNA: TGTGCCAGCAGCCGTGAGGGGACAGAGCTACTGGAGGAAGCTTTCTTT
V: TRBV3-1/TRBV3-2
J: TRBJ1-1
size: once
D: TRBD1
length: 16

CDR3: CASRQNVGGTTYNSPLHF
DNA: TGTGCCAGCAGACAAAACGTCGGGGGAACCACCTATAATTCACCCCTCCACTTT
V: TRBV7-9
J: TRBJ1-6
size: once
D: NA
length: 18

CDR3: CASSLKPLAGGGYEQYF
DNA: TGTGCCAGCAGTTTAAAACCCTTAGCGGGGGGCGGCTACGAGCAGTACTTC
V: TRBV27
J: TRBJ2-7
size: NA
D: TRBD2
length: 17

CDR3: CASSLEFRAGELFF
DNA: TGTGCCAGCAGCTTAGAATTCCGTGCCGGGGAGCTGTTTTTT
V: TRBV7-2
J: TRBJ2-2
size: few
D: NA
length: 14

CDR3: CASNPGQTWGEQYF
DNA: TGTGCCAGCAACCCAGGACAGACCTGGGGCGAGCAGTACTTC
V: TRBV6-5
J: TRBJ2-7
size: NA
D: NA
length: 14

CDR3: CASGASYNEQFF
DNA: TGTGCCAGCGGGGCCTCCTACAATGAGCAGTTCTTC
V: TRBV7-9
J: TRBJ2-1
size: few
D: NA
length: 12

CDR3: CASSLAVGGKIETQYF
DNA: TGCGCCAGCAGCTTGGCCGTCGGGGGGAAAATTGAGACCCAGTACTTC
V: TRBV5-1
J: TRBJ2-5
size: NA
D: TRBD2
length: 16

CDR3: CASSRTQGVYGYTF
DNA: TGTGCCAGCAGCCGGACCCAGGGCGTCTATGGCTACACCTTC
V: TRBV7-9
J: TRBJ1-2
size: NA
D: NA
length: 14

CDR3: CASSTDRGGVYQPQHF
DNA: TGTGCCAGCAGCACGGACAGGGGGGGTGTATATCAGCCCCAGCATTTT
V: TRBV7-2
J: TRBJ1-5
size: NA
D: TRBD1
length: 16

CDR3: CATSRDGGNSGNTIYF
DNA: TGTGCCACCAGCAGAGATGGAGGGAACTCTGGAAACACCATATATTTT
V: TRBV15
J: TRBJ1-3
size: NA
D: NA
length: 16

CDR3: CASSLGGVQDTQYF
DNA: TGTGCCAGCAGCTTAGGGGGGGTGCAGGATACGCAGTATTTT
V: TRBV11-3
J: TRBJ2-3
size: NA
D: NA
length: 14

CDR3: CASSIRQGAGNTIYF
DNA: TGTGCCAGTAGTATCCGACAGGGAGCTGGAAACACCATATATTTT
V: TRBV19
J: TRBJ1-3
size: NA
D: TRBD1
length: 15

CDR3: CASSREQSVEQYF
DNA: TGTGCCAGCAGCCGGGAGCAAAGTGTCGAGCAGTACTTC
V: TRBV7-9
J: TRBJ2-7
size: NA
D: NA
length: 13